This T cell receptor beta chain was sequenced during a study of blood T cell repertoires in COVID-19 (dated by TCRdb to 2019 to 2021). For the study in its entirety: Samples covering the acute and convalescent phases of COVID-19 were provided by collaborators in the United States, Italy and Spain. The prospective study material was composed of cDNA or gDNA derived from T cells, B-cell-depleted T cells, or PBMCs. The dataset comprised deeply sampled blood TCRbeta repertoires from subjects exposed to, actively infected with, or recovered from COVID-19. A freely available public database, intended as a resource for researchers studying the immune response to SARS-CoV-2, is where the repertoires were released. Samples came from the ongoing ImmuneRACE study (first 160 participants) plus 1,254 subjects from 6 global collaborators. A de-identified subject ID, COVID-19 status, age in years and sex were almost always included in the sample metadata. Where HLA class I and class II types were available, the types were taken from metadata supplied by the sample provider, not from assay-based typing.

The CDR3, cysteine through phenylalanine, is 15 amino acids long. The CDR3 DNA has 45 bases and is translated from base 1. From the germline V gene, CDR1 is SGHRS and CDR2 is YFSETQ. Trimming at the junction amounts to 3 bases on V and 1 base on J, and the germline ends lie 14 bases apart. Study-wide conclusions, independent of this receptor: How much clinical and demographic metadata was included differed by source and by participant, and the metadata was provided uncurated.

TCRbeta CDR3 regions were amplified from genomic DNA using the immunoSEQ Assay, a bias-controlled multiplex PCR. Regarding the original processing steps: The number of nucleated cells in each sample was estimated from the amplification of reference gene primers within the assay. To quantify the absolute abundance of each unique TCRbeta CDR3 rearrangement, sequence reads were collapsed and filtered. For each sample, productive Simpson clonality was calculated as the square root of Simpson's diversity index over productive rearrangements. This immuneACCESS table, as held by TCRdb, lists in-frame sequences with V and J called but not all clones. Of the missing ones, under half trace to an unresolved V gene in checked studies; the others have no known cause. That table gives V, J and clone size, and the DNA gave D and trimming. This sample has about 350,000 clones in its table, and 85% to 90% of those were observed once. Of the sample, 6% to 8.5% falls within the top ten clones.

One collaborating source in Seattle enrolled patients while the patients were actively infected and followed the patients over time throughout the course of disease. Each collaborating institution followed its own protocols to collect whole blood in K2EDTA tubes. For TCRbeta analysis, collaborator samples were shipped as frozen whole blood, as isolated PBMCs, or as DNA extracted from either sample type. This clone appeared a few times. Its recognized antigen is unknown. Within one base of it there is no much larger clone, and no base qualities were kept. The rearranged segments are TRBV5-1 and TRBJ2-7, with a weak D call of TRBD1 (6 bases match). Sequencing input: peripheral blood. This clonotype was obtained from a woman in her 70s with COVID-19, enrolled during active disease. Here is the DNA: TGCGCCAGCAGCTCGCAACAACAGGGTTCCTACGAGCAGTACTTC. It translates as CASSSQQQGSYEQYF. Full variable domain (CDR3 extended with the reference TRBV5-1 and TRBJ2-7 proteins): KAGVTQTPRYLIKTRGQQVTLSCSPISGHRSVSWYQQTPGQGLQFLFEYFSETQRNKGNFPGRFSGRQFSNSRSEMNVSTLELGDSALYLCASSSQQQGSYEQYFGPGTRLTVT.